The next 30 T cell receptor beta chains were all read from a single sample in a study of T cell responses to AZD1222 COVID-19 vaccine. The assay was immunoSEQ multiplex PCR, and TCRdb's table has in-frame clones only and misses some. The sample holds approximately 140,000 clones, approximately 92% seen once. Specimen: peripheral blood, collected 28 days after the second AZD1222 dose. These receptors all stem from an adult who received the AZD1222 COVID-19 vaccine.

The genes are TRBV5-1 and TRBJ1-6, with unresolved D. V lost 4 bases and J 5 bases, leaving 10 bases between the germline ends. There are 14 residues in the CDR3. The germline gives CDR1 SGHRS, CDR2 YFSETQ. CDR3 DNA: TGCGCCAGCAGCCCCAGTGGTCATAATTCACCCCTCCACTTT. The encoded protein is CASSPSGHNSPLHF.

CDR3 protein: CASSLLTGGNRNEKLFF. As DNA, the CDR3 is TGTGCCAGCAGTTTACTGACAGGGGGAAATCGGAATGAAAAACTGTTTTTT. This rearrangement joins TRBV28 to TRBJ1-4; 9 nucleotides align to TRBD1. The CDR3 totals 17 residues. The ends lost 2 bases at V and 5 bases at J; junction bases unmatched: 9. Per germline, CDR1 MDHEN and CDR2 SYDVKM.

This rearrangement joins TRBV5-1 to TRBJ2-7; possibly TRBD1 for D (6 bases). Germline CDR1 reads SGHRS; CDR2 reads YFSETQ. CDR3 length equals 15 residues. Trimming stripped 0 bases from V and 6 bases from J, with 16 bases between. This CDR3 reads CASSLEGQGSSEQYF. The CDR3 coding sequence is TGCGCCAGCAGCTTGGAAGGGCAGGGGTCCAGCGAGCAGTACTTC. Together with reference TRBV5-1 and TRBJ2-7, the CDR3 gives the full variable domain: KAGVTQTPRYLIKTRGQQVTLSCSPISGHRSVSWYQQTPGQGLQFLFEYFSETQRNKGNFPGRFSGRQFSNSRSEMNVSTLELGDSALYLCASSLEGQGSSEQYFGPGTRLTVT.

The CDR3 reads CASSERRDFSAEQYF. As DNA, the CDR3 is TGTGCCAGCAGTGAACGAAGGGACTTCTCAGCGGAGCAGTACTTC. The chain carries TRBV2 and TRBJ2-7, with D perhaps matching TRBD2 (6 bases). The germline V gene encodes CDR1 SNHLY and CDR2 FYNNEI. Trimming took off 2 bases at V and 7 bases at J, with 18 bases between the two ends. CDR3 size: 15 residues. The whole variable domain, remainder taken from reference TRBV2 and TRBJ2-7, is EPEVTQTPSHQVTQMGQEVILRCVPISNHLYFYWYRQILGQKVEFLVSFYNNEISEKSEIFDDQFSVERPDGSNFTLKIRSTKLEDSAMYFCASSERRDFSAEQYFGPGTRLTVT.

The genes are TRBV24-1 and TRBJ1-1, with 9 positions matching TRBD1. This CDR3 contains 16 residues. Germline assignment: CDR1 KGHDR and CDR2 SFDVKD. J was trimmed by 2 bases and V by 5 bases; bases with no gene match: 8. The CDR3 DNA sequence: TGTGCCACCAGTGGCCCGACAGGGGGAGGTAACACTGAAGCTTTCTTT. Translated: CATSGPTGGGNTEAFF.

The gene calls are TRBV5-4 and TRBJ1-2; 8 bases align to TRBD1. V shed 4 bases and J 1 base; nucleotides not matched to a gene: 6. Germline V gene data show CDR1 as SGHNT and CDR2 as YYREEE (reference sequence). The CDR3 runs to 15 residues. The CDR3 bases are TGTGCCAGCAGCCCCGACAGGGGCGTTAACTATGGCTACACCTTC. Protein sequence: CASSPDRGVNYGYTF. The full variable domain, rest sourced from reference TRBV5-4 and TRBJ1-2, is ETGVTQSPTHLIKTRGQQVTLRCSSQSGHNTVSWYQQALGQGPQFIFQYYREEENGRGNFPPRFSGLQFPNYSSELNVNALELDDSALYLCASSPDRGVNYGYTFGSGTRLTVV.

The rearrangement joins TRBV30 to TRBJ1-5; D call uncertain. Trimming removed 0 bases from V and 0 bases from J, with 18 bases in between. Germline loops: CDR1 GTSNPN, CDR2 SVGIG (reference sequence). The CDR3 totals 18 residues. DNA for the CDR3: TGTGCCTGGAGTGTACAACGGACCCGCTCCCATAGCAATCAGCCCCAGCATTTT. It specifies CAWSVQRTRSHSNQPQHF.

This clone was recorded many times. The rearrangement uses TRBV14 and TRBJ2-7, with 8 bases matching TRBD2. The CDR3 is 15 residues long. The germline gives CDR1 SGHDN, CDR2 FVKESK. Trimming took 3 bases from V and 0 from J; bases not matched to a gene: 4. DNA of the CDR3: TGTGCCAGCAGCCACCAGCGGGGGAGCTCCTACGAGCAGTACTTC. Translating gives CASSHQRGSSYEQYF. Complete variable domain (other parts from reference TRBV14 and TRBJ2-7): EAGVTQFPSHSVIEKGQTVTLRCDPISGHDNLYWYRRVMGKEIKFLLHFVKESKQDESGMPNNRFLAERTGGTYSTLKVQPAELEDSGVYFCASSHQRGSSYEQYFGPGTRLTVT.

This chain links TRBV19 with TRBJ1-1, with 9 bases lining up with TRBD1. Trimming removed 8 bases from V and 1 base from J; junction bases left unmatched: 2. CDR3 length equals 13 residues. Per the germline V gene, CDR1 is LNHDA and CDR2 is SQIVND (reference sequence). The CDR3 reads CASRGQGNTEAFF. The CDR3 nucleotides read TGTGCCAGTCGGGGACAGGGGAACACTGAAGCTTTCTTT.

The V and J genes are TRBV28 and TRBJ1-2; no definite D call. The germline V gene encodes CDR1 MDHEN and CDR2 SYDVKM. The CDR3 is 15 residues long. V was shortened by 3 bases and J by 5 bases, with 16 bases between the two germline ends. In nucleotides, the CDR3 is TGTGCCAGCAGTTTCCAGATCCCAGTGGAGTATGGCTACACCTTC. Translation: CASSFQIPVEYGYTF.

This sequence joins TRBV4-3 and TRBJ2-7, with 11 bases fitting TRBD1. Germline CDR1 reads LGHNA; CDR2 reads YSLEER. The CDR3 is made up of 16 amino acids. V was clipped by 5 bases and J by 1 base; unmatched bases: 7. The CDR3, as DNA: TGCGCCAGCAGCTCGGGAGGGACAGGGGGATCCTACGAGCAGTACTTC. Translated, it gives CASSSGGTGGSYEQYF.

V usage is TRBV2 and J usage is TRBJ2-2; D possibly corresponds to TRBD2 (6 bases). In germline, CDR1 is SNHLY, CDR2 FYNNEI. The CDR3 has 15 amino acids. Trimming pared 4 bases from V and 2 bases from J, leaving 11 bases between. CDR3 in DNA: TGTGCCAGCAGTGCTCGCGGGACTAACACCGGGGAGCTGTTTTTT. The encoded protein is CASSARGTNTGELFF.

The CDR3 loop is CASIRTSGRLSHEQFF. The CDR3 bases are TGTGCCAGCATCCGGACTAGCGGGAGGTTATCCCATGAGCAGTTCTTC. The rearrangement links TRBV27 to TRBJ2-1; 14 bases match TRBD2. The V gene end was trimmed by 7 bases and the J gene end by 8 bases; junction bases not matched to a gene: 10. Looked up from germline, CDR1 is MNHEY and CDR2 is SMNVEV (reference sequence). The CDR3 is 16 amino acids.

The chain joins TRBV5-1 to TRBJ1-1; TRBD1 might be the D (5 bases). Germline V gene data show CDR1 as SGHRS and CDR2 as YFSETQ. V gave up 1 base and J gave up 3 bases, with 22 bases separating them. The CDR3 contains 18 residues. The CDR3 sequence: CASSLMGGGPGRDTEAFF. Written as DNA, the CDR3 is TGCGCCAGCAGCTTGATGGGCGGGGGTCCCGGTAGGGACACTGAAGCTTTCTTT.

CDR3 protein: CASSERDRGQYF. In DNA form, the CDR3 reads TGTGCCAGCAGTGAGCGGGACAGGGGGCAGTACTTC. V usage is TRBV2 and J usage is TRBJ2-7, with 10 nucleotides matching TRBD1. The V and J ends lost 3 bases and 9 bases, in that order; junction bases with no gene match: 2. The length of the CDR3 is 12 residues. Germline CDR1 and CDR2: SNHLY and FYNNEI. Together with reference TRBV2 and TRBJ2-7, the CDR3 gives the full variable domain: EPEVTQTPSHQVTQMGQEVILRCVPISNHLYFYWYRQILGQKVEFLVSFYNNEISEKSEIFDDQFSVERPDGSNFTLKIRSTKLEDSAMYFCASSERDRGQYFGPGTRLTVT.

The chain has TRBV18 and TRBJ1-3, with D perhaps TRBD1 (6 bases). The V gene lost 1 base and the J gene lost 0 bases, with 10 bases spanning the gap. Per the germline V gene, CDR1 is KGHSH and CDR2 is LQKENI. The CDR3 contains 16 residues. The CDR3 reads CASSPLRGVSGNTIYF. Written as DNA, the CDR3 is TGTGCCAGCTCACCACTTAGGGGGGTCTCTGGAAACACCATATATTTT.

V is TRBV2 and J is TRBJ1-4; 7 bases match TRBD1. This CDR3 is 13 amino acids long. J lost 8 bases, V lost 9 bases, and 9 bases had no gene match. Germline CDR1 reads SNHLY; CDR2 reads FYNNEI. CDR3 in amino acids: CASRRGQGEKLFF. CDR3 coding DNA: TGTGCCAGTCGTAGGGGGCAGGGGGAAAAACTGTTTTTT.

V usage is TRBV28 and J usage is TRBJ2-5, with TRBD1 matching 10 bases. Germline lookup yields CDR1 MDHEN and CDR2 SYDVKM. The junction had 10 bases not matched to a gene; V was cut back by 7 bases and J by 5 bases. The length of the CDR3 is 15 residues. CDR3 in amino acids: CASISDRGRRETQYF. In DNA form, the CDR3 reads TGTGCCAGCATCTCAGACAGGGGGCGTCGGGAGACCCAGTACTTC.

The CDR3 spells CASSDYAAGEQFF. The CDR3 DNA reads TGTGCCAGCAGCGACTACGCAGCGGGTGAGCAGTTCTTC. The chain uses TRBV9 and TRBJ2-1; D is possibly TRBD2 (6 bases). Between the trimmed V and J ends, which lost 3 bases and 9 bases, there was a span of 13 bases. From germline, CDR1 is SGDLS and CDR2 YYNGEE. There are 13 residues in the CDR3.

V and J are TRBV5-1 and TRBJ2-3, with D possibly being TRBD2 (5 bases). Germline V CDR1 and CDR2: SGHRS, YFSETQ. This CDR3 region has 14 residues. Trimming cost V 6 bases and J 2 bases, with 13 bases left between them. CDR3 coding DNA: TGCGCCAGCACCCGGGGAGATTCCACAGATACGCAGTATTTT. It codes for CASTRGDSTDTQYF.

V and J are TRBV9 and TRBJ1-2; 8 nucleotides agree with TRBD1. CDR3 length: 14 residues. Germline lookup yields CDR1 SGDLS and CDR2 YYNGEE. Trimming cost V 4 bases and J 5 bases; bases outside gene matches: 7. CDR3 protein: CASSRDRGWYGYTF. In DNA, the CDR3 is TGTGCCAGCAGCCGCGACAGGGGTTGGTATGGCTACACCTTC.

The chain recombines TRBV2 with TRBJ2-5; D is undetermined. Germline loops: CDR1 SNHLY, CDR2 FYNNEI. V lost 6 bases to trimming and J lost 3 bases, with 14 bases between them. This CDR3 is 14 amino acids long. Here the CDR3 DNA reads TGTGCCAGCAGCAGTGAACATGGTAAAGAGACCCAGTACTTC. Translating it yields CASSSEHGKETQYF.

This clone was counted once. The chain combines TRBV5-1 with TRBJ2-2; D may be TRBD1 or TRBD2 (5 bases each). V gave up 6 bases and J gave up 2 bases, with 11 bases separating them. CDR1 and CDR2 (germline): SGHRS, YFSETQ. The length of the CDR3 is 14 residues. The CDR3 protein is CASNSGPNTGELFF. The DNA for the CDR3 is TGCGCCAGCAACTCGGGGCCTAACACCGGGGAGCTGTTTTTT.

V usage is TRBV28 and J usage is TRBJ2-7; no firm D call. The V and J ends lost 7 bases and 7 bases respectively, with 17 bases between them. CDR1 MDHEN and CDR2 SYDVKM come from the germline V gene. The CDR3 extends over 13 amino acids. The CDR3: CASNLRANTEQYF. The CDR3 DNA is TGTGCCAGCAACCTCCGGGCCAACACGGAGCAGTACTTC.

This sequence joins TRBV9 and TRBJ1-2; perhaps TRBD1 as D (6 bases). This CDR3 has 14 amino acids. V gave up 3 bases and J gave up 6 bases, with 15 bases separating them. The germline CDR1 and CDR2 sequences are SGDLS and YYNGEE. Here the CDR3 DNA reads TGTGCCAGCAGCGCCTTGGGGGGGCACGATGGCTACACCTTC. Protein sequence: CASSALGGHDGYTF.

The rearrangement uses TRBV3-1 (or the pseudogene TRBV3-2) and TRBJ2-7; maybe TRBD1 (5 bases). Germline V gene sequence: CDR1 LGHDT, CDR2 YNNKEL (reference sequence). This CDR3 is 13 amino acids long. The germline V and J ends were trimmed by 4 bases and 2 bases, with 9 bases remaining between them. The CDR3 nucleotides read TGTGCCAGCAGCCGTGCAGGGACCTACGAGCAGTACTTC. It codes for CASSRAGTYEQYF.

The gene calls are TRBV18 and TRBJ1-1; TRBD1 might be the D (6 bases). CDR1 is KGHSH and CDR2 is LQKENI in the germline V gene. Trimming stripped 4 bases from V and 8 bases from J, with 14 bases between. The CDR3 extends over 13 amino acids. CDR3 sequence (DNA): TGTGCCAGCTCACAGGGGGGGGAAATGGAAGCTTTCTTT. This sequence encodes CASSQGGEMEAFF. The whole variable domain, filled in from reference TRBV18 and TRBJ1-1, reads NAGVMQNPRHLVRRRGQEARLRCSPMKGHSHVYWYRQLPEEGLKFMVYLQKENIIDESGMPKERFSAEFPKEGPSILRIQQVVRGDSAAYFCASSQGGEMEAFFGQGTRLTVV.

The V gene is TRBV24-1, the J gene TRBJ2-1; 7 nucleotides agree with TRBD1. Germline loops: CDR1 KGHDR, CDR2 SFDVKD. Trimming cost V 5 bases and J 0 bases; bases outside gene matches: 3. This CDR3 has 15 amino acids. The CDR3 DNA follows: TGTGCCACCAGTGGGACAGGTCTCTCCTACAATGAGCAGTTCTTC. Amino acid sequence: CATSGTGLSYNEQFF.

This clone was found once. The V gene is TRBV27, the J gene TRBJ2-7, with TRBD1 identical over 8 bases. J was trimmed by 3 bases and V by 6 bases; bases with no gene match: 13. Germline V CDR1 and CDR2: MNHEY, SMNVEV (reference sequence). The CDR3 is 16 amino acids. The CDR3 here is CASSLRPTGQGYEQYF. The CDR3 DNA reads TGTGCCAGCAGCCTTAGGCCCACCGGACAGGGCTACGAGCAGTACTTC.

This chain connects TRBV15 to TRBJ1-1; D is unresolved. V lost 0 bases, J lost 1 base, and 6 bases lay in between. The germline CDR1 and CDR2 sequences are LNHNV and YYDKDF (reference sequence). This CDR3 spans 14 amino acids. The CDR3 protein is CATSRDWANTEAFF. The CDR3 DNA follows: TGTGCCACCAGCAGAGATTGGGCGAACACTGAAGCTTTCTTT.